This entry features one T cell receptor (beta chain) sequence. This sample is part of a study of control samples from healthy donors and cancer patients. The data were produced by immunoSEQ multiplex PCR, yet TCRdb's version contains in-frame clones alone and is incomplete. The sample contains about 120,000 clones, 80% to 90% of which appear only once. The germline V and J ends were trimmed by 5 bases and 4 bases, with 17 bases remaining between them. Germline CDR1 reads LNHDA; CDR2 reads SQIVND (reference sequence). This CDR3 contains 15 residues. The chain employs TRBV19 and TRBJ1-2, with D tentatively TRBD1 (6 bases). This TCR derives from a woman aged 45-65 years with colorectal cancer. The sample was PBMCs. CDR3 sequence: CASSPYRVESYGYTF. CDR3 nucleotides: TGTGCCAGTAGTCCCTACAGGGTAGAAAGCTATGGCTACACCTTC.